One and the same sample provided the 26 T cell receptor beta chains below, sequenced in a study of blood T cell repertoires in COVID-19. The repertoire was sequenced with immunoSEQ multiplex PCR; TCRdb's copy has only in-frame clones and lacks some. In the table there are 80,000 or so clones, more than 75% of which are singletons. Sequenced sample: peripheral blood. These receptors were taken from a man aged 60 to 69 with COVID-19, enrolled during active disease.

The rearrangement links TRBV5-1 to TRBJ2-7, with TRBD2 identical over 9 bases. Germline CDR1 SGHRS, CDR2 YFSETQ. The J segment lost 4 bases and the V segment lost 0 bases, leaving 5 bases of the junction unmatched. This CDR3 is built from 15 residues. Here the CDR3 reads CASSLDAGGPYEQYF. CDR3 nucleotides: TGCGCCAGCAGCTTGGATGCGGGGGGGCCGTACGAGCAGTACTTC.

The rearrangement uses TRBV5-1 and TRBJ2-3; D uncertain. Looked up from germline, CDR1 is SGHRS and CDR2 is YFSETQ. Between the trimmed V and J ends, which lost 2 bases and 6 bases, there was a span of 16 bases. The CDR3 runs 15 residues. CDR3 DNA: TGCGCCAGCAGCTTACAATCGCGGAGTGGCGATACGCAGTATTTT. Amino acid sequence: CASSLQSRSGDTQYF.

The chain uses TRBV6-5 and TRBJ1-2, with TRBD1 matching 7 bases. V lost 5 bases, J lost 11 bases, and 11 bases stayed unmatched. CDR3 length: 13 residues. Per the germline V gene, CDR1 is MNHEY and CDR2 is SVGAGI. CDR3 sequence: CASSPIGTVLYTF. DNA of the CDR3: TGTGCCAGCAGTCCCATCGGGACAGTTCTGTACACCTTC.

J is TRBJ2-2 and V is TRBV5-1; the D gene is possibly TRBD1 (6 bases). V was cut by 3 bases and J by 1 base, with 10 bases left in between. Looked up from germline, CDR1 is SGHRS and CDR2 is YFSETQ. The CDR3 is made up of 15 amino acids. The CDR3 protein is CASSSGQRNTGELFF. The CDR3 DNA follows: TGCGCCAGCAGCTCGGGACAACGGAACACCGGGGAGCTGTTTTTT.

The V gene is TRBV9, the J gene TRBJ1-1, with D possibly TRBD1 on 5 matching bases. The germline V gene encodes CDR1 SGDLS and CDR2 YYNGEE. Trimming pared 2 bases from V and 1 base from J, leaving 12 bases between. CDR3 length: 15 amino acids. The CDR3 loop is CASSVSGLPNTEAFF. The CDR3 nucleotides read TGTGCCAGCAGCGTCTCGGGACTTCCGAACACTGAAGCTTTCTTT.

The chain recombines TRBV6-5 with TRBJ1-3, with TRBD1 matching over 8 bases. Germline CDR1 and CDR2: MNHEY and SVGAGI. The CDR3 extends over 14 amino acids. With V trimmed by 5 bases and J by 5 bases, 5 bases remained unmatched. The DNA for the CDR3 is TGTGCCAGCAGTCCTAGGACAGGGAGAAACACCATATATTTT. Its protein is CASSPRTGRNTIYF.

The V call is TRBV18, the J call TRBJ1-2; D ambiguous. The V and J ends lost 0 bases and 8 bases respectively, with 10 bases between them. Germline V gene lookup returns CDR1 KGHSH and CDR2 LQKENI. The CDR3 covers 13 residues. The CDR3 bases are TGTGCCAGCTCACCACCCTCTAAGGAGGGCTACACCTTC. This encodes CASSPPSKEGYTF.

The chain couples TRBV27 to TRBJ1-3; tentatively, D is TRBD1 (6 bases). Germline V gene data show CDR1 as MNHEY and CDR2 as SMNVEV (reference sequence). Trimming cost V 8 bases and J 4 bases, with 15 bases left between them. The CDR3 has 14 amino acids. The DNA for the CDR3 is TGTGCCAGCGGACGCCAGGGGAGCGGAAACACCATATATTTT. This translates into CASGRQGSGNTIYF.

The rearrangement links TRBV6-1 to TRBJ1-2, with D perhaps matching TRBD1 (5 bases). V gave up 2 bases and J gave up 4 bases, with 17 bases separating them. Germline V gene lookup returns CDR1 MNHNS and CDR2 SASEGT. The CDR3 runs to 16 residues. CDR3 amino acids: CASSETRQTVSYGYTF. In DNA, the CDR3 is TGTGCCAGCAGTGAAACCCGCCAGACAGTTAGCTATGGCTACACCTTC.

This sequence joins TRBV30 and TRBJ1-2, with a weak D call TRBD1 (6 bases). The V and J ends lost 2 bases and 7 bases respectively, with 17 bases between them. The germline V gene encodes CDR1 GTSNPN and CDR2 SVGIG (reference sequence). The CDR3 is 14 amino acids. For the CDR3, the DNA is TGTGCCTGGAGTTTCGGCTCAGGGGCTGCTGGCTACACCTTC. The encoded protein is CAWSFGSGAAGYTF.

The V and J genes are TRBV6-6 and TRBJ2-1; D unclear. Germline-derived CDR1 and CDR2 are MNHNY and SVGAGI (reference sequence). The CDR3 runs to 12 residues. The V gene lost 6 bases and the J gene lost 8 bases, with 11 bases spanning the gap. The CDR3 loop reads CASSWIGYEQFF. The CDR3 region has the DNA TGTGCCAGCAGCTGGATCGGGTATGAGCAGTTCTTC.

The gene calls are TRBV19 and TRBJ2-1; TRBD2 matches 9 bases. Germline assignment: CDR1 LNHDA and CDR2 SQIVND (reference sequence). The ends lost 1 base at V and 5 bases at J; junction bases unmatched: 9. The CDR3 has 17 amino acids. The CDR3 loop is CASSIAQLAGTNNEQFF. As DNA, the CDR3 is TGTGCCAGTAGTATAGCCCAGCTAGCGGGAACCAACAATGAGCAGTTCTTC.

This rearrangement joins TRBV5-1 to TRBJ2-5; TRBD1 is a possible D gene (6 bases). Germline lookup yields CDR1 SGHRS and CDR2 YFSETQ. V shed 4 bases and J shed 5 bases, with 15 bases lying between them. This CDR3 region has 14 residues. Here the CDR3 DNA reads TGCGCCAGCAGCCCGGGACAAAGCCGCGAGACCCAGTACTTC. It is translated as CASSPGQSRETQYF.

The rearrangement uses TRBV18 and TRBJ2-7; TRBD1 agrees at 7 bases. With V trimmed by 3 bases and J by 10 bases, 6 bases remained unmatched. Germline-derived CDR1 and CDR2 are KGHSH and LQKENI. CDR3 size: 12 residues. The CDR3 DNA reads TGTGCCAGCTCACCTGCTAGGGACAGTCAGTACTTC. Translated: CASSPARDSQYF.

The gene calls are TRBV6-5 and TRBJ1-5, with D perhaps matching TRBD1 (5 bases). The V end lost 5 bases, the J end lost 4 bases, and 15 bases lay between the germline ends. This CDR3 has 15 amino acids. Germline values: CDR1 MNHEY, CDR2 SVGAGI. The CDR3: CASSIRVKGNQPQHF. The CDR3 DNA reads TGTGCCAGCAGTATTAGGGTAAAGGGGAATCAGCCCCAGCATTTT.

The chain uses TRBV21-1 and TRBJ2-5; the D call TRBD2 from the table was never checked on the DNA. TRBV21-1 is annotated as a pseudogene. This CDR3 has 19 residues. The CDR3 loop is CASSSGGVVALREEETQYF. The CDR3 DNA follows: TGTGCCAGCAGCAGCGGGGGGGTGGTTGCGCTAAGGGAGGAGGAGACCCAGTACTTC.

This chain joins TRBV9 and TRBJ1-2, with D possibly matching TRBD1 (5 bases). Germline CDR1 SGDLS, CDR2 YYNGEE. The length of the CDR3 is 13 residues. Trimming stripped 0 bases from V and 7 bases from J, with 10 bases between. Written as DNA, the CDR3 is TGTGCCAGCAGCGTAGTGGTAAGGGGTGGCTACACCTTC. Translated: CASSVVVRGGYTF.

This rearrangement joins TRBV11-2 to TRBJ2-3, with a weak D call TRBD2 (7 bases). The V gene lost 2 bases and the J gene lost 3 bases, with 12 bases spanning the gap. The V gene's germline CDR1 is SGHAT and CDR2 FQNNGV. This CDR3 is 15 amino acids long. The CDR3 coding sequence is TGTGCCAGCAGCTTATTGGGGGGGCGGACAGATACGCAGTATTTT. Its protein is CASSLLGGRTDTQYF. The variable domain in full, completed from reference TRBV11-2 and TRBJ2-3, reads EAGVAQSPRYKIIEKRQSVAFWCNPISGHATLYWYQQILGQGPKLLIQFQNNGVVDDSQLPKDRFSAERLKGVDSTLKIQPAKLEDSAVYLCASSLLGGRTDTQYFGPGTRLTVL.

This clone was counted once. This rearrangement joins TRBV24-1 to TRBJ1-1, with 9 bases matching TRBD1. CDR1 is KGHDR, CDR2 SFDVKD, per germline. The CDR3 covers 13 residues. The V and J ends lost 4 bases and 11 bases, in that order; junction bases with no gene match: 7. This chain's CDR3 is CATSEPGTGRAFF. DNA for the CDR3: TGTGCCACCAGTGAACCAGGGACAGGGAGGGCTTTCTTT.

J is TRBJ1-2 and V is TRBV28, with D perhaps TRBD1 (6 bases). Germline CDR1 is MDHEN and CDR2 is SYDVKM. This CDR3 spans 13 amino acids. The V end was cut by 6 bases, the J end by 3 bases, with 11 bases between. CDR3 loop: CASRQTGYYGYTF. In DNA, the CDR3 is TGTGCCAGCAGACAGACAGGCTACTATGGCTACACCTTC.

This clone has a single count. The chain couples TRBV5-1 to TRBJ2-3; D is uncertain. The germline V gene encodes CDR1 SGHRS and CDR2 YFSETQ. The CDR3 is 13 amino acids. Trimming took off 0 bases at V and 3 bases at J, with 5 bases between the two ends. The CDR3 loop is CASSLERTDTQYF. CDR3 sequence (DNA): TGCGCCAGCAGCTTGGAGAGGACAGATACGCAGTATTTT. The full variable domain, its missing parts supplied by reference TRBV5-1 and TRBJ2-3, is KAGVTQTPRYLIKTRGQQVTLSCSPISGHRSVSWYQQTPGQGLQFLFEYFSETQRNKGNFPGRFSGRQFSNSRSEMNVSTLELGDSALYLCASSLERTDTQYFGPGTRLTVL.

The rearrangement links TRBV3-1 (or the pseudogene TRBV3-2) to TRBJ1-2; D is unresolved. CDR3 size: 15 residues. The germline V and J ends were trimmed by 1 base and 8 bases, with 17 bases remaining between them. Germline V gene lookup returns CDR1 LGHDT and CDR2 YNNKEL (reference sequence). The CDR3 is CASSQVTVGSHGYTF. CDR3 nucleotide sequence: TGTGCCAGCAGCCAAGTAACAGTTGGTAGTCACGGCTACACCTTC.

The genes are TRBV27 and TRBJ1-4; 7 nucleotides match TRBD1. CDR3 length equals 13 residues. The junction had 8 bases not matched to a gene; V was cut back by 8 bases and J by 8 bases. CDR1 MNHEY and CDR2 SMNVEV come from the germline V gene (reference sequence). The chain's CDR3 is CASPTGRLEKLFF. The CDR3 coding sequence is TGTGCCAGCCCGACAGGGCGGTTAGAAAAACTGTTTTTT.

The chain couples TRBV5-1 to TRBJ2-7; tentative D call: TRBD2 (6 bases). CDR3 size: 13 residues. Germline CDR1 and CDR2: SGHRS and YFSETQ. The V and J ends lost 4 bases and 5 bases respectively, with 13 bases between them. CDR3 sequence: CASSQGTGNEQYF. CDR3 in DNA: TGCGCCAGCAGCCAAGGGACTGGGAACGAGCAGTACTTC.

The chain is built from TRBV6-6 and TRBJ1-2; no firm D call. The germline gives CDR1 MNHNY, CDR2 SVGAGI (reference sequence). This CDR3 is 13 amino acids long. V was cut by 6 bases and J by 10 bases, with 18 bases left in between. DNA of the CDR3: TGTGCCAGCAGCCCCTATCAGGTGCTAAACTACACCTTC. This sequence encodes CASSPYQVLNYTF.

This clone was picked up one time. CDR3 coding DNA: TGCGCCAGCAGCCGCGCGACGGAGGGGCCGGAAAATGAGCAGTTCTTC. Amino acids: CASSRATEGPENEQFF. The chain combines TRBV4-1 with TRBJ2-1; a possible D gene is TRBD2 (6 bases). The CDR3 is 16 amino acids. Germline lookup yields CDR1 MGHRA and CDR2 YSYEKL. V was trimmed by 4 bases and J by 7 bases, leaving 20 bases between them.